The T cell receptor beta chain under discussion was sequenced for a study of blood T cells in healthy people across ages. V dropped 6 bases and J dropped 7 bases, with 22 bases sitting between them. This CDR3 has 16 residues. The V gene's germline CDR1 is SGHTA and CDR2 FQGNSA. For the second PCR, which ran for roughly 6 to 12 cycles, a sample-barcoded 5' primer and a J-beta primer mix were used. TCRdb redid the calling of the 5' RACE reads with MiXCR, one entry per CDR3 protein. The sample contains 1,300,000 or so distinct CDR3 sequences, 55% to 75% of which appear only once. V gene TRBV7-2 combines with J gene TRBJ2-1, with D perhaps TRBD2 (5 bases). The origin of this receptor is a man aged 18 to 29 in good health. The sequencing sample was made of blood. CDR3 bases: TGTGCCAGCAGGCCTACCCGGGGATCCCCGATTAATGAGCAGTTCTTC. The encoded protein is CASRPTRGSPINEQFF.